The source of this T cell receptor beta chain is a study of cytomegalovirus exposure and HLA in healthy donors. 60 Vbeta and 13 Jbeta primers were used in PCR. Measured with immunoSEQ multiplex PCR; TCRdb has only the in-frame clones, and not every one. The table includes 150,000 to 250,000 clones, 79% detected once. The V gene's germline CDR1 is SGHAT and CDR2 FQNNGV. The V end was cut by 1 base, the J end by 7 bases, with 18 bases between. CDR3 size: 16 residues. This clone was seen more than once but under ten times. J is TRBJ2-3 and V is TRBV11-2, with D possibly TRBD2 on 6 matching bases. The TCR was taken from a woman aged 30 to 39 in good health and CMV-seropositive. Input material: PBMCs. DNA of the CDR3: TGTGCCAGCAGCTTAGTCCAGGCGGGAAGGGCATATACGCAGTATTTT. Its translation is CASSLVQAGRAYTQYF.